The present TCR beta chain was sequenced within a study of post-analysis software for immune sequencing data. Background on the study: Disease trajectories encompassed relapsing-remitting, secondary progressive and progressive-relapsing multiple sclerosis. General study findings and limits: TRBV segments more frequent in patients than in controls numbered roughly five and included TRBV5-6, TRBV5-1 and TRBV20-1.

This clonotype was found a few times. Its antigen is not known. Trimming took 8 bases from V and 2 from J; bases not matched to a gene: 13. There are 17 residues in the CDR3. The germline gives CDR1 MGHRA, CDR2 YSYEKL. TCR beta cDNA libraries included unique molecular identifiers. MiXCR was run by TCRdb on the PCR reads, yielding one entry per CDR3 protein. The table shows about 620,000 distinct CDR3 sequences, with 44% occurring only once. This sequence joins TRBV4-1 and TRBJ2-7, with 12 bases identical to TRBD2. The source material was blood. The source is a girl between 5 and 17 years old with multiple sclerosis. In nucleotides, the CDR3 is TGCGCCAGCGGGCGCGGACTAGCGGGATCGCCGACCTACGAGCAGTACTTC. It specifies CASGRGLAGSPTYEQYF.